The T cell receptor (beta chain) described here comes from a study of control samples from healthy donors and cancer patients (dated by TCRdb to 2018 to 2020). The library was built by means of the immunoSEQ multiplex PCR assay. TCRdb took this table from immuneACCESS and kept in-frame rearrangements with V and J called. Such tables lack part of the clones; where checked against another copy, unresolved V genes explain under half of the gap, and the rest is unexplained. This sample comprises almost 85,000 clones, around 94% of them detected only once. About 5% of the sample comes from the top ten. Concerning this clone itself: Its recognized antigen is unknown. No much larger clonotype is one base removed from it; base qualities were not supplied.

This sequence was found in a woman younger than 30 in good health. The sequencing sample was made of blood.

The CDR3: CASSVLADRGFTTEAFF. In nucleotides, the sequence is TGTGCCAGCAGTGTTTTGGCAGACAGGGGATTTACCACTGAAGCTTTCTTT. The rearranged segments are TRBV25-1 and TRBJ1-1; the central 8 bases match TRBD1. V has 4 bases trimmed and J has 4 bases trimmed; junction bases matching no gene number 14. The CDR3 measures 17 amino acids from cysteine to phenylalanine. The read is trimmed to its CDR3 DNA, 51 bases read in frame from base 1. Via the germline V gene, CDR1 is MGHDK and CDR2 SYGVNS.